This T cell receptor beta chain was captured by sequencing in a study of cytomegalovirus exposure and HLA in healthy donors. About this clone: Its antigen is as yet unknown.

Findings of the study overall: Across donors, most TCRs were seen rarely, yet some public ones were widespread. Previous analysis showed most TCR beta V segments were productive about 87% or about 30% of the time. A link between a missense DCLRE1C variant and TCR beta V- and J-gene trimming emerged from a later analysis. Available immune exposure information was restricted to CMV serostatus only.

The CDR3 loop spans 13 amino acids. Germline loops: CDR1 MNHEY, CDR2 SMNVEV (reference sequence). Trimming removed 2 bases from V and 6 bases from J, with 8 bases in between. The primer mix had 60 Vbeta and 13 Jbeta primers. The protocol was immunoSEQ multiplex PCR, while the TCRdb copy is restricted to in-frame clones and leaves out a portion. The sample carries more than 95,000 clones, 83% recorded once. The receptor was isolated from a woman aged 40 to 49 in good health and CMV-seropositive. The rearrangement uses TRBV27 and TRBJ2-1; TRBD2 might be the D (6 bases). The sequencing sample was made of PBMCs. CDR3: CASSLDGGNEQFF. CDR3 nucleotides: TGTGCCAGCAGTTTAGACGGGGGCAATGAGCAGTTCTTC.